This TCR beta chain was recovered during a study of post-analysis software for immune sequencing data. Study results and limitations: Controls showed lower frequencies than patients for roughly five TRBV segments, and TRBV5-6, TRBV5-1 and TRBV20-1 were among these. Same-batch samples co-clustered strongly by F measure.

In the case of this clonotype: Its cognate antigen is unknown.

TCR beta cDNA libraries included unique molecular identifiers. Around 500,000 cDNA molecules were obtained from roughly 0.93 to 9.6 million T cells. In TCRdb, the PCR reads were re-called with MiXCR into one record per CDR3 protein. The table lists around 770,000 distinct CDR3 sequences, 46% of them singletons, with roughly 4.9% in the top ten. This CDR3 region has 13 residues. V lost 4 bases and J lost 10, with 14 bases in between. CDR1 is SGHDN, CDR2 FVKESK, per germline. V usage is TRBV14 and J usage is TRBJ2-1, with D hard to call. The sequenced material came from blood. The receptor comes from a girl aged 10-17 years with multiple sclerosis. CDR3 DNA sequence: TGTGCCAGCAGCCCCCTGGTTGGGCGGGAGCAGTTCTTC. As protein: CASSPLVGREQFF.